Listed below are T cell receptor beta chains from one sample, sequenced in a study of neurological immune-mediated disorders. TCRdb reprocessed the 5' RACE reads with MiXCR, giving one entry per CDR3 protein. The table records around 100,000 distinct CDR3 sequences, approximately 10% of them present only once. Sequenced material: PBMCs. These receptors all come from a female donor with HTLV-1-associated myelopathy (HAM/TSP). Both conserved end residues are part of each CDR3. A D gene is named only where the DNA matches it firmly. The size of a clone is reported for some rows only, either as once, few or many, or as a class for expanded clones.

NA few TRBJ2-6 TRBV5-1 CASSLLNSGANVLTF TGCGCCAGCAGCCTATTGAACTCTGGGGCCAACGTCCTGACTTTC
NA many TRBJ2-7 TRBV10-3 CAISDPAKERREYEQYF TGTGCCATCAGTGACCCCGCCAAAGAAAGACGGGAATACGAGCAGTACTTC
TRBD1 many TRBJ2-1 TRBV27 CASSLAGGGYNEQFF TGTGCCAGCAGTTTGGCAGGGGGTGGCTACAATGAGCAGTTCTTC
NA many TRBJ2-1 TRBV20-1 CSASGTNNEQFF TGCAGTGCTAGCGGGACCAACAATGAGCAGTTCTTC
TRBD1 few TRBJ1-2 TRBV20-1 CSARGRQGANYGYTF TGCAGTGCTAGAGGAAGACAGGGGGCAAACTATGGCTACACCTTC
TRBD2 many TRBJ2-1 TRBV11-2 CASSPWTSGGIPNEQFF TGTGCCAGCAGCCCTTGGACTAGCGGGGGTATTCCCAATGAGCAGTTCTTC
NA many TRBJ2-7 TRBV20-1 CSAPDGEWYEQYF TGCAGTGCACCCGATGGGGAATGGTACGAGCAGTACTTC
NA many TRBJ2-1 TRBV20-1 CSAQQGWEQFF TGCAGTGCCCAGCAGGGGTGGGAGCAGTTCTTC
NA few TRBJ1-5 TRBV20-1 CSARIGGNQPQHF TGCAGTGCTAGAATCGGGGGTAATCAGCCCCAGCATTTT
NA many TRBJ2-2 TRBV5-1 CASSLAPQGLGELFF TGCGCCAGCAGCTTGGCCCCTCAAGGGCTCGGGGAGCTGTTTTTT
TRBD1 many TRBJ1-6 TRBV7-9 CASSFKSGGNSPLHF TGTGCCAGCAGCTTTAAGTCAGGGGGCAATTCACCCCTCCACTTT
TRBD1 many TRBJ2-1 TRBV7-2 CASSSRGGQGDNEQFF TGTGCCAGCAGCTCACGAGGGGGACAGGGCGACAATGAGCAGTTCTTC
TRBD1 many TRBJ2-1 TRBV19 CASSIPWDSEQFF TGTGCCAGTAGTATACCTTGGGACAGCGAGCAGTTCTTC
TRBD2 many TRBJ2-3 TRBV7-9 CASSPRRGGQDTQYF TGTGCCAGCAGCCCTAGGCGGGGGGGCCAAGATACGCAGTATTTT
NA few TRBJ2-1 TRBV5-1 CASSHVSGDNEQFF TGCGCCAGCAGCCATGTCTCAGGGGACAATGAGCAGTTCTTC
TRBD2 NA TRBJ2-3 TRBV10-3 CAIRATSLPDKQYF TGTGCCATCAGGGCGACTAGCCTACCAGATAAGCAGTATTTT
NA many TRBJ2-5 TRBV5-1 CASSLDPAETQYF TGCGCCAGCAGCTTGGACCCGGCGGAGACCCAGTACTTC
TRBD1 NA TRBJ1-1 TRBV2 CASRLRQGNTEAFF TGTGCCAGCCGACTCCGACAGGGGAACACTGAAGCTTTCTTT
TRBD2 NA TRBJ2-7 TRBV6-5 CASSYRSGRNYEQYF TGTGCCAGCAGTTACCGTAGCGGGAGAAATTACGAGCAGTACTTC
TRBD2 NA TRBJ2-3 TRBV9 CASSVGLAASTDTQYF TGTGCCAGCAGCGTCGGACTAGCGGCCAGCACAGATACGCAGTATTTT
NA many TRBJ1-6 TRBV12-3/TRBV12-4 CASSIQGSRSPLHF TGTGCCAGCAGCATCCAGGGCTCAAGGTCACCCCTCCACTTT
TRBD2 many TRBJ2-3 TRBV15 CATSRSGGLTDTQYF TGTGCTACCAGCCGTTCGGGGGGTCTCACAGATACGCAGTATTTT
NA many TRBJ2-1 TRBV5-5 CASIGDPYNEQFF TGTGCCAGCATTGGGGACCCCTACAATGAGCAGTTCTTC
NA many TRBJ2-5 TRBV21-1 CASSKGEGKQETQYF TGTGCCAGCAGCAAAGGGGAGGGGAAGCAAGAGACCCAGTACTTC
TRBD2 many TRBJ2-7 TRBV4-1 CASSPRGGGAIYEQYF TGCGCCAGCAGCCCCCGGGGCGGGGGGGCCATTTACGAGCAGTACTTC
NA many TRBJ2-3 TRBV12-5 CASGFQGTDTQYF TGTGCTAGTGGTTTCCAAGGCACAGATACGCAGTATTTT
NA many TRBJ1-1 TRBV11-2 CASSPRAANTEAFF TGTGCCAGCAGCCCTAGGGCCGCAAACACTGAAGCTTTCTTT
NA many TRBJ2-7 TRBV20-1 CSARDFRRSSSYEQYF TGCAGTGCTAGAGATTTCCGTCGGTCGAGCTCCTACGAGCAGTACTTC
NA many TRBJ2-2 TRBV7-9 CASSPLGTGELFF TGTGCCAGCAGCCCACTTGGGACCGGGGAGCTGTTTTTT
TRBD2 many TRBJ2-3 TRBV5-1 CASSPGLGDTDTQYF TGCGCCAGCAGCCCGGGACTAGGGGACACAGATACGCAGTATTTT
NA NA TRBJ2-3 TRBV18 CASSPPMLDTQYF TGTGCCAGCTCACCACCCATGCTAGATACGCAGTATTTT
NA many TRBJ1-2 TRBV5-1 CASSLGPGQYYGYTF TGCGCCAGCAGCTTGGGACCTGGACAGTACTATGGCTACACCTTC
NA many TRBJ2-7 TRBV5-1 CASSLLGAGPDEQYF TGCGCCAGCAGCTTGTTGGGTGCAGGTCCCGACGAGCAGTACTTC
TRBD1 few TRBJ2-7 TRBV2 CASGTGATDEQYF TGTGCCAGTGGGACAGGGGCGACTGACGAGCAGTACTTC
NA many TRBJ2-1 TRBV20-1 CSARDPTRSYNEQFF TGCAGTGCTAGAGATCCTACCCGGTCCTACAATGAGCAGTTCTTC
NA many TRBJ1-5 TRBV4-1 CASSQDTGAYSNQPQHF TGCGCCAGCAGCCAAGATACCGGGGCTTATAGCAATCAGCCCCAGCATTTT
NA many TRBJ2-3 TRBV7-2 CASSTPRDLLSGDTQYF TGTGCCAGCAGCACTCCCCGGGACCTACTTTCGGGAGATACGCAGTATTTT
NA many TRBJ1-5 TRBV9 CASSPSGANNQPQHF TGTGCCAGCTCGCCTAGCGGGGCCAACAATCAGCCCCAGCATTTT
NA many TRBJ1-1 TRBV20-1 CSAREGRVGTEAFF TGCAGTGCTAGAGAGGGAAGGGTGGGCACTGAAGCTTTCTTT
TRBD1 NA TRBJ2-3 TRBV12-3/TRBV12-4 CASSLTRPGQGLNTQYF TGTGCCAGCAGTTTAACCCGCCCGGGACAGGGGCTTAATACGCAGTATTTT
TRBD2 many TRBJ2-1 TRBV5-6 CASSLAGGTEQFF TGTGCCAGCAGCTTGGCCGGGGGGACTGAGCAGTTCTTC
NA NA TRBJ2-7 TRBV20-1 CSASTGLNYEQYF TGCAGTGCTAGTACAGGGCTAAACTACGAGCAGTACTTC
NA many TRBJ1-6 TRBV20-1 CSAEGHGIGSPLHF TGCAGTGCGGAGGGACATGGAATCGGATCACCCCTCCACTTT
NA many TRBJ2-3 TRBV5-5 CASSNTPVSTDTQYF TGTGCCAGCAGTAACACCCCAGTGAGCACAGATACGCAGTATTTT
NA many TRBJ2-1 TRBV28 CASRPALGVRDEQFF TGTGCCAGCAGGCCTGCCTTAGGGGTACGGGATGAGCAGTTCTTC
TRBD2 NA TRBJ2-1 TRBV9 CASSVGGSGGVSYNEQFF TGTGCCAGCAGCGTAGGTGGTAGCGGGGGGGTATCCTACAATGAGCAGTTCTTC